A selection of T cell receptor beta chains follows, all from one sample in a study of T cells in Graves' hyperthyroidism and ophthalmopathy. MiXCR, applied by TCRdb to the multiplex PCR reads, yields one record per CDR3 protein. Of a few hundred thousand distinct CDR3 sequences listed, roughly 25% are singletons. The sample comprised blood. The source is a man aged 45 to 65 with Graves' hyperthyroidism. Both conserved end residues are part of each CDR3.

v_call cdr3_aa
TRBV5-5 CASSLMGTGELFF
TRBV20-1 CSASGLPPDNEQFF
TRBV7-6 CASSPGLADEQYF
TRBV20-1 CSASGAGFSGYTF
TRBV7-9 CASSLDFGANVLTF
TRBV20-1 CSAAGTSGYQETQYF
TRBV11-1 CASSSPSGRTRNEQFF
TRBV2 CASRDQGNQPQHF
TRBV28 CASSFPSGGGANVLTF
TRBV29-1 CSVPRASGSVGEQFF
TRBV9 CASSGSAVQETQYF
TRBV24-1 CATSAPGQAPGLAVHRSPTDTQYF
TRBV19 CASSIQTSGAGETQYF
TRBV6-1 CASSSTSGTGELFF
TRBV29-1 CSVGGHDYNEQFF
TRBV3-1 CASVPVGGGEQFF
TRBV28 CASSFALGEQYF
TRBV29-1 CSARLVRNEQFF
TRBV11-2 CASSLGLAPGLQETQYF
TRBV5-1 CASSPTGPEQFF